These 12 T cell receptor beta chains were sequenced from one sample in a study of beta chain features in type 1 diabetes. Sequencing targeted expressed TCRB transcripts, as all isolated RNA had been reverse transcribed. The table came from immunoSEQ multiplex PCR; TCRdb's copy has only in-frame clones and leaves some out. The top ten hold approximately 0.05% of the sample, which has roughly 500,000 clones, about an eighth seen once. Material: naive CD4+ T cells from blood. The receptors were sampled from a woman under 30 in good health.

This sequence joins TRBV5-4 and TRBJ2-1; D remains ambiguous. The CDR3 sequence is 15 residues long. V was pared by 3 bases and J by 0 bases, with 10 bases between. Germline values: CDR1 SGHNT, CDR2 YYREEE (reference sequence). The CDR3 bases are TGTGCCAGCAGCTCAGGAGTGAGCTCCTACAATGAGCAGTTCTTC. This codes for CASSSGVSSYNEQFF.

The DNA for the CDR3 is TGTGCCAGCAGGGCAGGCTTTACTGGAAACACCATATATTTT. Amino acids: CASRAGFTGNTIYF. The J gene is TRBJ1-3, the V gene TRBV7-9; D unclear. Trimming pared 6 bases from V and 2 bases from J, leaving 11 bases between. Germline V lookup: CDR1 SEHNR, CDR2 FQNEAQ (reference sequence). This CDR3 is built from 14 residues.

V and J are TRBV4-3 and TRBJ2-3, with D maybe TRBD2 (5 bases). V lost 3 bases to trimming and J lost 11 bases, with 18 bases between them. CDR1 is LGHNA and CDR2 is YSLEER in the germline V gene. This CDR3 is 14 amino acids long. The CDR3 loop reads CASSHVTSGVVQYF. CDR3 sequence (DNA): TGCGCCAGCAGCCATGTCACCTCCGGGGTTGTGCAGTATTTT.

A few counts support this clone. The chain employs TRBV7-2 and TRBJ2-3; tentatively, D is TRBD2 (6 bases). Trimming removed 5 bases at V and 4 bases at J, with 16 bases between. Germline V gene data show CDR1 as SGHTA and CDR2 as FQGNSA. The CDR3 is made up of 15 amino acids. DNA of the CDR3: TGTGCCAGCAGCCTCCCATTCCGCGGGGCAGATACGCAGTATTTT. This translates into CASSLPFRGADTQYF. The whole variable domain, filled in from reference TRBV7-2 and TRBJ2-3, reads GAGVSQSPSNKVTEKGKDVELRCDPISGHTALYWYRQSLGQGLEFLIYFQGNSAPDKSGLPSDRFSAERTGGSVSTLTIQRTQQEDSAVYLCASSLPFRGADTQYFGPGTRLTVL.

The V call is TRBV4-3, the J call TRBJ2-1; unclear D gene. Germline V lookup: CDR1 LGHNA, CDR2 YSLEER. This CDR3 is 13 amino acids long. Trimming removed 3 bases at V and 2 bases at J, with 5 bases between. CDR3 nucleotides: TGCGCCAGCAGCCAGTATACCTACAATGAGCAGTTCTTC. Amino acids: CASSQYTYNEQFF.

As DNA, the CDR3 is TGCGCCAGCAGCTTGACAGGGTCTGGCTACACCTTC. Translated, it gives CASSLTGSGYTF. The gene calls are TRBV5-1 and TRBJ1-2; D is perhaps TRBD1 (6 bases). Germline lookup yields CDR1 SGHRS and CDR2 YFSETQ. The CDR3 is made up of 12 amino acids. Trimming cost V 1 base and J 7 bases, with 8 bases left between them.

The genes are TRBV2 and TRBJ2-3; D may be TRBD2 (5 bases). Trimming stripped 6 bases from V and 6 bases from J, with 10 bases between. CDR3 size: 12 residues. CDR1 is SNHLY and CDR2 is FYNNEI in the germline V gene. The CDR3: CASSSGIDTQYF. Here the CDR3 DNA reads TGTGCCAGCAGCTCGGGAATCGATACGCAGTATTTT.

There are a few counts of this clone. The chain couples TRBV5-1 to TRBJ2-5; D is ambiguous. Germline CDR1 is SGHRS and CDR2 is YFSETQ. The CDR3 sequence is 13 residues long. The V and J ends lost 4 bases and 5 bases respectively, with 12 bases between them. The CDR3, as DNA: TGCGCCAGCAGCCGGGCCGGAGAGGAGACCCAGTACTTC. Its protein is CASSRAGEETQYF.

This clone was recorded a few times. The chain joins TRBV27 to TRBJ2-1; no clear D. V was pared by 8 bases and J by 8 bases, with 19 bases between. Germline V lookup: CDR1 MNHEY, CDR2 SMNVEV (reference sequence). This CDR3 region has 14 residues. CDR3 loop: CASRVRLALYEQFF. The CDR3 region has the DNA TGTGCCAGCCGGGTCCGGCTGGCATTATATGAGCAGTTCTTC.

This clone was recorded once. This chain joins TRBV7-8 and TRBJ1-2; no reliable D call. The CDR3 extends over 16 amino acids. Germline V gene sequence: CDR1 SGHVS, CDR2 FQNEAQ. The V and J ends lost 3 bases and 0 bases respectively, with 14 bases between them. CDR3 in DNA: TGTGCCAGCAGCTTTTCGGGTCCAGAAGCTAACTATGGCTACACCTTC. Translation gives CASSFSGPEANYGYTF.

V usage is TRBV5-2 and J usage is TRBJ2-6. TRBV5-2 is noted as a pseudogene. CDR3 length equals 18 residues. The CDR3 loop is CASNCSREYTSRANVLTF. The CDR3, as DNA: TGTGCCAGCAACTGCTCAAGAGAGTACACAAGTCGGGCCAACGTCCTGACTTTC.

V and J are TRBV7-3 and TRBJ2-3; a weak D match, TRBD1 (6 bases). CDR1 is SGHTA, CDR2 FQGTGA, per germline. Trimming took 4 bases from V and 4 from J, leaving 12 bases between them. There are 14 residues in the CDR3. CDR3 sequence reads: CASSSGQWADTQYF. The CDR3 nucleotides read TGTGCCAGCAGCTCGGGACAATGGGCAGATACGCAGTATTTT.